These 19 T cell receptor beta chains were sequenced from one sample in a study of control samples from healthy donors and cancer patients. This table comes from immunoSEQ multiplex PCR, and its TCRdb copy is limited to in-frame clones, with some not included. The sample yields tens of thousands of clones, roughly 93% seen once. The source material was blood. These receptor sequences come from a woman aged 25 to 39 in good health.

The chain joins TRBV4-2 to TRBJ2-3; possibly TRBD1 for D (6 bases). With 3 bases removed from V and 6 bases from J, the gap between germline ends came to 10 bases. The CDR3 contains 13 residues. Germline V gene sequence: CDR1 LGHNA, CDR2 YNFKEQ. The CDR3 is CASSHPGEDTQYF. The CDR3 DNA reads TGTGCCAGCAGCCATCCAGGGGAGGATACGCAGTATTTT.

The rearrangement uses TRBV4-1 and TRBJ1-2; 9 bases are a match to TRBD1. Trimming at V came to 2 bases and at J to 0 bases, leaving 7 bases not matched to a gene. CDR1 and CDR2 from the germline V gene are MGHRA and YSYEKL. The CDR3 spans 17 residues. The CDR3: CASSQTGTGYPNYGYTF. The CDR3 DNA reads TGCGCCAGCAGCCAAACCGGGACAGGGTACCCTAACTATGGCTACACCTTC.

The CDR3 reads CASSQELGHQDTQYF. The CDR3 DNA is TGTGCCAGCAGCCAAGAGCTCGGACACCAAGATACGCAGTATTTT. The V call is TRBV3-1 (or the pseudogene TRBV3-2), the J call TRBJ2-3, with a weak D call TRBD1 (5 bases). In germline, CDR1 is LGHDT, CDR2 YNNKEL (reference sequence). The V gene lost 0 bases and the J gene lost 5 bases, with 12 bases spanning the gap. The length of the CDR3 is 15 residues.

DNA for the CDR3: TGCGCCAGCAGCTTGGGGGACAGGGAGACCCAGTACTTC. Its translation: CASSLGDRETQYF. This chain uses TRBV5-1 with TRBJ2-5; 8 nucleotides align to TRBD1. In germline, CDR1 is SGHRS, CDR2 YFSETQ. The trim removed 0 bases at V and 5 bases at J, leaving 0 bases unmatched. This CDR3 is built from 13 residues.

This chain links TRBV19 with TRBJ1-5, with TRBD1 identical over 9 bases. This CDR3 has 14 amino acids. Germline V lookup: CDR1 LNHDA, CDR2 SQIVND (reference sequence). Unmatched junction bases numbered 2, after V lost 5 bases and J lost 3 bases. CDR3 nucleotide sequence: TGTGCCAGTAGTGGGACAGGGTCCAATCAGCCCCAGCATTTT. Translating it yields CASSGTGSNQPQHF.

The rearrangement links TRBV29-1 to TRBJ1-2; 7 bases fit TRBD1. Per the germline V gene, CDR1 is SQVTM and CDR2 is ANQGSEA. V lost 6 bases, J lost 7 bases, and 8 bases stayed unmatched. The CDR3 sequence is 12 residues long. CDR3 nucleotide sequence: TGCAGCGTCTTACAGGGGTCGGGTGGCTACACCTTC. This codes for CSVLQGSGGYTF.

The V call is TRBV3-1 (or the pseudogene TRBV3-2), the J call TRBJ1-5; D perhaps matches TRBD1 (6 bases). Between the trimmed V and J ends, which lost 2 bases and 7 bases, there was a span of 12 bases. Germline V CDR1 and CDR2: LGHDT, YNNKEL (reference sequence). CDR3 length equals 14 residues. The CDR3, as DNA: TGTGCCAGCAGCCAATCAACCCAGGGGCAGCCCCAGCATTTT. It codes for CASSQSTQGQPQHF.

The rearrangement uses TRBV5-1 and TRBJ2-2; D gene ambiguous. The germline gives CDR1 SGHRS, CDR2 YFSETQ. V was cut by 1 base and J by 1 base, with 11 bases left in between. CDR3 length: 16 amino acids. The CDR3 DNA follows: TGCGCCAGCAGCTTGTCGGGCTCCTTGAACACCGGGGAGCTGTTTTTT. Translated: CASSLSGSLNTGELFF.

This clone was detected a few times. The rearrangement uses TRBV7-6 and TRBJ1-1, with D possibly matching TRBD1 (6 bases). V was cut by 1 base and J by 1 base, with 22 bases left in between. The CDR3 runs to 19 residues. Germline V CDR1 and CDR2: SGHVS, FNYEAQ. The CDR3 bases are TGTGCCAGCAGCTTAGACTCCGGGACAACCATTGGGGCGAACACTGAAGCTTTCTTT. Its protein product is CASSLDSGTTIGANTEAFF.

This sequence joins TRBV4-1 and TRBJ1-3, with a tentative D call TRBD1 (6 bases). Germline CDR1 and CDR2: MGHRA and YSYEKL. This CDR3 is 17 amino acids long. The V end lost 3 bases, the J end lost 4 bases, and 19 bases lay between the germline ends. Here the CDR3 reads CASSQSPVRGTGNTIYF. The CDR3 nucleotides are TGCGCCAGCAGCCAGTCACCCGTCAGGGGAACCGGAAACACCATATATTTT.

The count of this clone is one. The chain has TRBV11-3 and TRBJ2-5, with D possibly matching TRBD2 (7 bases). Trimming removed 5 bases from V and 1 base from J, with 26 bases in between. The germline CDR1 and CDR2 sequences are SGHNT and YENEEA. This CDR3 is 19 amino acids long. The CDR3 spells CASSPALFGGGLIQETQYF. In DNA, the CDR3 is TGTGCCAGCAGCCCCGCCTTGTTTGGGGGGGGGCTAATCCAAGAGACCCAGTACTTC.

The chain recombines TRBV7-6 with TRBJ2-1; 12 bases are shared with TRBD1. CDR3 length: 18 residues. Germline V gene lookup returns CDR1 SGHVS and CDR2 FNYEAQ. V lost 2 bases to trimming and J lost 7 bases; unmatched junction nucleotides: 12. The CDR3 spells CASSLRSTGTGGMNEQFF. CDR3 bases: TGTGCCAGCAGCTTACGGTCGACGGGGACAGGGGGCATGAATGAGCAGTTCTTC.

This chain joins TRBV24-1 and TRBJ1-5; D remains unclear. The CDR3 contains 10 residues. Germline V gene data show CDR1 as KGHDR and CDR2 as SFDVKD. V was shortened by 12 bases and J by 7 bases, with 9 bases between the two germline ends. The CDR3 is CAAGDQPQHF. The CDR3 region has the DNA TGTGCCGCCGGCGACCAGCCCCAGCATTTT.

This clone has just a few counts. The chain uses TRBV2 and TRBJ1-6; TRBD1 might be the D (5 bases). Between the trimmed V and J ends, which lost 4 bases and 8 bases, there was a span of 15 bases. Germline CDR1 and CDR2: SNHLY and FYNNEI. The CDR3 spans 15 residues. CDR3: CASSGGDLLYSPLHF. The CDR3 DNA reads TGTGCCAGCAGTGGGGGGGACCTCCTCTATTCACCCCTCCACTTT.

The chain employs TRBV5-4 and TRBJ1-1; D remains ambiguous. This CDR3 spans 14 amino acids. Trimming shortened V by 4 bases and J by 1 base, and 11 bases separated the two germline ends. CDR1 and CDR2 from the germline V gene are SGHNT and YYREEE (reference sequence). The CDR3 nucleotides read TGTGCCAGCAGCCCAGTCCGCGGGAACACTGAAGCTTTCTTT. Its translation is CASSPVRGNTEAFF.

The CDR3: CASSWTSGNTDTQYF. CDR3 coding DNA: TGTGCCAGCAGCTGGACTAGCGGGAATACAGATACGCAGTATTTT. The chain joins TRBV7-3 to TRBJ2-3; 12 bases are a match to TRBD2. Germline-derived CDR1 and CDR2 are SGHTA and FQGTGA. Trimming cost V 4 bases and J 3 bases; bases outside gene matches: 2. The CDR3 has 15 residues.

The chain couples TRBV27 to TRBJ1-4; D is undetermined. There are 12 residues in the CDR3. In germline, CDR1 is MNHEY, CDR2 SMNVEV (reference sequence). V lost 1 base and J lost 4, with 1 base in between. The CDR3 protein is CASSLFNEKLFF. CDR3 bases: TGTGCCAGCAGTTTATTTAATGAAAAACTGTTTTTT. The full variable domain, rest sourced from reference TRBV27 and TRBJ1-4, is EAQVTQNPRYLITVTGKKLTVTCSQNMNHEYMSWYRQDPGLGLRQIYYSMNVEVTDKGDVPEGYKVSRKEKRNFPLILESPSPNQTSLYFCASSLFNEKLFFGSGTQLSVL.

This rearrangement joins TRBV10-3 to TRBJ1-6; D remains ambiguous. With 3 bases removed from V and 10 bases from J, the gap between germline ends came to 10 bases. The CDR3 is 13 residues long. The germline V gene has CDR1 ENHRY and CDR2 SYGVKD. CDR3 sequence: CAISDGVGSPLHF. DNA of the CDR3: TGTGCCATCAGTGACGGTGTTGGCTCACCCCTCCACTTT.

This chain links TRBV2 with TRBJ2-7; 11 nucleotides align to TRBD1. The germline V gene has CDR1 SNHLY and CDR2 FYNNEI. The V segment lost 7 bases and the J segment 9 bases; nucleotides outside the gene matches: 5. The CDR3 extends over 12 amino acids. CDR3 amino acids: CASIQDRGPQYF. In DNA, the CDR3 is TGTGCCAGCATTCAGGACAGGGGGCCGCAGTACTTC.